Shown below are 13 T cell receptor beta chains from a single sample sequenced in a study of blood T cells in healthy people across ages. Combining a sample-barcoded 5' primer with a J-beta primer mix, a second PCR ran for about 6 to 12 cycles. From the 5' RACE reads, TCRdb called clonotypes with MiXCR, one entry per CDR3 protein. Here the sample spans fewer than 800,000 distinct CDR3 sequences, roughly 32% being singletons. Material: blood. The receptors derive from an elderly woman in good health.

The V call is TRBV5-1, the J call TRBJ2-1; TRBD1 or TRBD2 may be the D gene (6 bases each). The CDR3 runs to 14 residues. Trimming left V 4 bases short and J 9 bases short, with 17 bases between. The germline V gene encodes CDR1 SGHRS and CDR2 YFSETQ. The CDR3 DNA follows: TGCGCCAGCAGCCCTGACAGGTTCGGGGGTGAGCAGTTCTTC. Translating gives CASSPDRFGGEQFF.

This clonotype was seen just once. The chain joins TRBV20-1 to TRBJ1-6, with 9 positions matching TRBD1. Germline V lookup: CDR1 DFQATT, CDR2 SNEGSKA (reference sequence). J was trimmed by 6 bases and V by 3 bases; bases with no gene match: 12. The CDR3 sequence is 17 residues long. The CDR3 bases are TGCAGTGCTAGTAGCTCAACAGGGGGCTACGGTAATTCACCCCTCCACTTT. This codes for CSASSSTGGYGNSPLHF.

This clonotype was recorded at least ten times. The CDR3, as DNA: TGCGCCAGCAGCGCGGATAACTATGGCTACACCTTC. Its translation: CASSADNYGYTF. The J gene is TRBJ1-2, the V gene TRBV5-1, with D unclear. Per the germline V gene, CDR1 is SGHRS and CDR2 is YFSETQ. This CDR3 spans 12 amino acids. The V gene lost 4 bases and the J gene lost 1 base, with 5 bases spanning the gap. Supplemented by reference TRBV5-1 and TRBJ1-2, the full variable domain reads KAGVTQTPRYLIKTRGQQVTLSCSPISGHRSVSWYQQTPGQGLQFLFEYFSETQRNKGNFPGRFSGRQFSNSRSEMNVSTLELGDSALYLCASSADNYGYTFGSGTRLTVV.

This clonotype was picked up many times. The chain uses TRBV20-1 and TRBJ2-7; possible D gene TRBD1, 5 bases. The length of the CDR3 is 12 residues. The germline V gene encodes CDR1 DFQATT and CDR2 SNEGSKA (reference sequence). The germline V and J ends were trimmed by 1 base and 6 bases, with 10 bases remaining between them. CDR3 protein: CSARAPRAEQYF. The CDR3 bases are TGCAGTGCTAGAGCCCCCAGGGCCGAGCAGTACTTC.

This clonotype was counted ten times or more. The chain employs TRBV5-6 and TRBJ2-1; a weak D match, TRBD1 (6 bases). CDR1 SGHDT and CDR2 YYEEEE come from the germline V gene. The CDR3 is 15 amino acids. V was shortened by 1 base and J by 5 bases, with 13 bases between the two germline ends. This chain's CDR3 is CASSLYLQGHNEQFF. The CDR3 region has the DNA TGTGCCAGCAGCTTGTACTTGCAGGGGCACAATGAGCAGTTCTTC.

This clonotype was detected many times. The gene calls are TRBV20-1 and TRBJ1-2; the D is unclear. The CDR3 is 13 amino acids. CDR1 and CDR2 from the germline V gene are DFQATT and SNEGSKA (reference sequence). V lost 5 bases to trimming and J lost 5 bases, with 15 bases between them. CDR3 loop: CSAARGVGYGYTF. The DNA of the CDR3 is TGCAGTGCTGCCCGGGGAGTTGGTTATGGCTACACCTTC.

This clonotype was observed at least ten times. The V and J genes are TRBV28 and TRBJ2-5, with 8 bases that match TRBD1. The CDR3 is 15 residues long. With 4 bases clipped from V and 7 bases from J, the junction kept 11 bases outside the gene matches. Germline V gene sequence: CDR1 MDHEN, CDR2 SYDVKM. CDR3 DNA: TGTGCCAGCAGTTCCACCGACAGGGGACGGGGGACCCAGTACTTC. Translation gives CASSSTDRGRGTQYF.

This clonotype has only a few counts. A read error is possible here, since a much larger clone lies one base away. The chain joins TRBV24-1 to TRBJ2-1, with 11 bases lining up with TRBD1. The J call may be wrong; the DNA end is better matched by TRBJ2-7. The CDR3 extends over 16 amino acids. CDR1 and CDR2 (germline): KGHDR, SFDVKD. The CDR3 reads CATSDRTGGAYNEQYF. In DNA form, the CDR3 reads TGTGCCACCAGTGATCGGACAGGGGGCGCCTACAATGAGCAGTACTTC.

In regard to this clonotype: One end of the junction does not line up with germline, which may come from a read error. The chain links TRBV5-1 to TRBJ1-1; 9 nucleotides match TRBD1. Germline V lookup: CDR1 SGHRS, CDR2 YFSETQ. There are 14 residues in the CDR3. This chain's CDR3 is CASSLDRGHGEALF. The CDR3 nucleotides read TGCGCCAGCAGCTTGGACAGGGGGCACGGTGAAGCTCTCTTT. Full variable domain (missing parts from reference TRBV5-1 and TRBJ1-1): KAGVTQTPRYLIKTRGQQVTLSCSPISGHRSVSWYQQTPGQGLQFLFEYFSETQRNKGNFPGRFSGRQFSNSRSEMNVSTLELGDSALYLCASSLDRGHGEALFGQGTRLTVV.

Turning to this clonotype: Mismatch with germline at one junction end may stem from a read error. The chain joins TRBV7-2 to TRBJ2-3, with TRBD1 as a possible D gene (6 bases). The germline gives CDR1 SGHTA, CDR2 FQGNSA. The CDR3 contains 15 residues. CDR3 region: CASSSRQASTDTQYF. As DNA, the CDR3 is TGTGCCAGCAGCTCGAGACAGGCGAGCACGGATACGCAGTATTTT. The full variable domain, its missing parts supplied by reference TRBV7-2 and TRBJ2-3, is GAGVSQSPSNKVTEKGKDVELRCDPISGHTALYWYRQSLGQGLEFLIYFQGNSAPDKSGLPSDRFSAERTGGSVSTLTIQRTQQEDSAVYLCASSSRQASTDTQYFGPGTRLTVL.

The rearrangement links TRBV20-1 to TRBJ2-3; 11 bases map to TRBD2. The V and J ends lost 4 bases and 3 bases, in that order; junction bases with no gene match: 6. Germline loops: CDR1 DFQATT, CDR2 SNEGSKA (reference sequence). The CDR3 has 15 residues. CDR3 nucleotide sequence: TGCAGTGCTACAGATAGCGGGAGGGCTACAGATACGCAGTATTTT. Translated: CSATDSGRATDTQYF.

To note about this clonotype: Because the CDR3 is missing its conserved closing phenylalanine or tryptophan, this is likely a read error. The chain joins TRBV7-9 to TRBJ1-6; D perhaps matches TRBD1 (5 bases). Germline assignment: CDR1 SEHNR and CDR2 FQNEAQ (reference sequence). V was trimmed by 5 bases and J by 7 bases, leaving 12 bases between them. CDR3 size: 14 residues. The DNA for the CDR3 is TGTGCCAGCAGCCCCTCGGGGCCCAATTCACCCCTCCACGTT. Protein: CASSPSGPNSPLHV.

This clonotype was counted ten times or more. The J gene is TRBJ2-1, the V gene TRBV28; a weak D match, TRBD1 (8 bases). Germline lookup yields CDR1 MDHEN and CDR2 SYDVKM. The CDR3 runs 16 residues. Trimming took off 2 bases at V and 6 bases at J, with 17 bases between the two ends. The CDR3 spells CASSLRVNRGGNEQFF. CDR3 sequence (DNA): TGTGCCAGCAGTTTAAGAGTTAACAGGGGGGGCAATGAGCAGTTCTTC.